This paragraph covers one T cell receptor (beta chain) sequence. Its antigen remains unknown. The data were obtained in a study of T cells in tumors after PD-1 blockade. About the study: Mean per blood sample: some 120,000 templates (roughly 22,000-270,000), around 35,000 unique clonotypes. Whole-study findings and limits: Peripheral recruitment is suggested, as some novel exhausted tumor clones were in pre-treatment blood.

Template: tumor biopsy or peripheral blood genomic DNA, roughly 600-6,004 ng per sample. Data came from immunoSEQ multiplex PCR; TCRdb stores just in-frame clones and leaves some out. The table has 50,000 or so clones, about four fifths seen once; the top ten hold over 15%. Germline assignment: CDR1 SGHRS and CDR2 YFSETQ. The CDR3 has 15 amino acids. After removal of 4 bases from V and 1 base from J, the junction contained 5 bases not matched to a gene. The sample consisted of PBMCs, taken before anti-PD-1 treatment. V usage is TRBV5-1 and J usage is TRBJ1-1, with 9 bases fitting TRBD1. This sequence was found in a human donor with basal cell carcinoma. This CDR3 is CASSKGQGSNTEAFF. DNA of the CDR3: TGCGCCAGCAGCAAAGGACAGGGGTCGAACACTGAAGCTTTCTTT.